A selection of T cell receptor beta chains follows, all from one sample in a study of T cells after yellow fever vaccination. Using its own MiXCR run on the 5' RACE reads, TCRdb lists one record per CDR3 protein. The profile covers 11,000 to 15,000 distinct CDR3 sequences, with 7.3% appearing a single time and about 1.6% taken by the ten largest. The specimen comprised PBMCs, either bulk or a sorted T-cell subset (CD4+, CD8+, memory, or dextramer-sorted; not recorded which), sampled on the day of the yellow fever booster vaccination. The receptors here all came from a man in his late teens or twenties who received the YFV17D yellow fever vaccine. Each CDR3 is given with its conserved first and last residue. A D gene is named only where the DNA matches it firmly. Size values are once, few and many counts, or a class for expanded clones, and some rows have none.

j_gene | abundance | d_gene | v_gene | CDR3aa | CDR3nt
TRBJ2-7 | many | TRBD1 | TRBV7-3 | CASSGTGEYEQYF | TGTGCCAGCTCCGGGACAGGGGAGTACGAGCAGTACTTC
TRBJ2-3 | many | - | TRBV12-3/TRBV12-4 | CASSLDSTGSTDTQYF | TGTGCCAGCAGCCTCGATTCGACGGGAAGCACAGATACGCAGTATTTT
TRBJ2-1 | many | TRBD2 | TRBV6-5 | CASSYSGPSGGAVNEQFF | TGTGCCAGCAGTTACTCGGGTCCAAGCGGGGGGGCCGTAAATGAGCAGTTCTTC
TRBJ2-6 | many | TRBD1 | TRBV5-4 | CASSPGDRVNGANVLTF | TGTGCCAGCAGCCCGGGGGACAGGGTAAATGGGGCCAACGTCCTGACTTTC
TRBJ1-6 | many | - | TRBV30 | CAWSTDSNNSPLHF | TGTGCCTGGTCGACGGACAGTAATAATTCACCCCTCCACTTT
TRBJ1-1 | medium-sized | - | TRBV4-2 | CASSQGSGWVRDTEAFF | TGTGCCAGCAGCCAAGGGAGTGGATGGGTTAGAGACACTGAAGCTTTCTTT
TRBJ2-5 | many | TRBD2 | TRBV7-8 | CASSLIAGGPQETQYF | TGTGCCAGCAGCCTTATAGCGGGGGGTCCCCAAGAGACCCAGTACTTC
TRBJ2-4 | many | - | TRBV2 | CASTEEAGANIQYF | TGTGCCAGCACTGAGGAGGCAGGGGCGAACATTCAGTACTTC
TRBJ2-3 | many | TRBD1 | TRBV7-2 | CAGTRDRDTDTQYF | TGTGCCGGCACCCGGGACAGGGACACAGATACGCAGTATTTT
TRBJ1-6 | many | - | TRBV18 | CASSPELSSPLHF | TGTGCCAGCTCACCGGAGTTAAGCTCACCCCTCCACTTT
TRBJ1-2 | many | TRBD1 | TRBV5-4 | CASSSAGTAANYGYTF | TGTGCCAGCAGTTCGGCCGGGACAGCAGCTAACTATGGCTACACCTTC
TRBJ2-7 | many | - | TRBV21-1 | CASSRGPGPYEQYF | TGTGCCAGCAGCAGGGGGCCAGGACCCTACGAGCAGTACTTC
TRBJ2-2 | many | - | TRBV7-2 | CASSLLGAGAGELFF | TGTGCCAGCAGCTTACTAGGTGCTGGGGCCGGGGAGCTGTTTTTT
TRBJ2-5 | medium-sized | - | TRBV20-1 | CSLDRAGETQYF | TGCAGTTTAGACCGGGCGGGGGAGACCCAGTACTTC
TRBJ1-1 | many | - | TRBV9 | CASSPRVLAASTEAFF | TGTGCCAGCAGCCCGAGGGTATTGGCAGCGAGCACTGAAGCTTTCTTT
TRBJ2-3 | medium-sized | TRBD2 | TRBV7-2 | CASRKRLATDTQYF | TGTGCCAGCCGGAAACGACTAGCGACGGATACGCAGTATTTT
TRBJ2-2 | medium-sized | TRBD2 | TRBV4-1 | CASSQAGGRTGELFF | TGCGCCAGCAGCCAAGCGGGGGGGCGCACCGGGGAGCTGTTTTTT
TRBJ2-1 | many | - | TRBV24-1 | CATGEGGAGSYNEQFF | TGTGCCACCGGAGAAGGGGGGGCGGGTTCCTACAATGAGCAGTTCTTC
TRBJ2-5 | many | - | TRBV18 | CASSPVGGETQYF | TGTGCCAGCTCACCAGTCGGAGGGGAGACCCAGTACTTC
TRBJ1-5 | many | - | TRBV2 | CASSEVSGDLSNQPQHF | TGTGCCAGCAGTGAAGTTTCCGGTGACCTTAGCAATCAGCCCCAGCATTTT
TRBJ2-6 | many | - | TRBV3-1 | CASSPSHSGANVLTF | TGTGCCAGCAGCCCTTCCCACTCTGGGGCCAACGTCCTGACTTTC
TRBJ2-6 | many | TRBD1 | TRBV11-2 | CASSSITRDSGHGVPGANVLTF | TGTGCCAGCAGCTCGATTACTCGGGACAGCGGACATGGTGTTCCTGGGGCCAACGTCCTGACTTTC
TRBJ1-5 | medium-sized | - | TRBV12-3/TRBV12-4 | CASSFRDSSNQPQHF | TGTGCCAGCAGTTTCCGAGACTCTAGCAATCAGCCCCAGCATTTT
TRBJ1-2 | many | TRBD1 | TRBV4-1 | CASSHYLRDRESGYTF | TGCGCCAGCAGCCATTACCTCCGGGACAGGGAAAGTGGCTACACCTTC
TRBJ2-2 | many | TRBD2 | TRBV4-2 | CASSRGGSGELFF | TGTGCCAGCAGCCGGGGGGGTTCCGGGGAGCTGTTTTTT
TRBJ1-2 | many | TRBD1 | TRBV12-3/TRBV12-4 | CASSSDRGLGYTF | TGTGCCAGCAGTTCGGACAGGGGGCTCGGCTACACCTTC
TRBJ1-5 | medium-sized | - | TRBV4-1 | CASSQGTASHQPQHF | TGCGCCAGCAGCCAAGGGACAGCCTCTCATCAGCCCCAGCATTTT
TRBJ1-4 | many | - | TRBV7-9 | CASSYLGGGEKLFF | TGTGCCAGCAGCTACCTAGGGGGAGGTGAAAAACTGTTTTTT
TRBJ2-4 | medium-sized | - | TRBV20-1 | CSASSEAAYIQYF | TGCAGTGCTAGCTCAGAGGCCGCGTACATTCAGTACTTC
TRBJ2-1 | - | - | TRBV5-1 | CASSLAWRGGVDEQFF | TGCGCCAGCAGCTTGGCATGGCGAGGGGGGGTGGATGAGCAGTTCTTC
TRBJ1-2 | many | - | TRBV27 | CASSLSGYGYTF | TGTGCCAGCAGTTTGTCCGGATATGGCTACACCTTC
TRBJ2-3 | many | - | TRBV5-1 | CASSLGGSTSTDTQYF | TGCGCCAGCAGCTTGGGGGGCTCAACTAGCACAGATACGCAGTATTTT
TRBJ2-2 | many | - | TRBV7-3 | CASSLRGFEGSGELFF | TGTGCCAGCAGCTTAAGGGGGTTCGAAGGGTCCGGGGAGCTGTTTTTT
TRBJ2-1 | medium-sized | TRBD1 | TRBV6-5 | CASSYAWTGTNEQFF | TGTGCCAGCAGTTACGCTTGGACAGGGACTAATGAGCAGTTCTTC
TRBJ2-1 | many | - | TRBV20-1 | CSARILVKHEQFF | TGCAGTGCTAGGATCTTAGTTAAGCATGAGCAGTTCTTC
TRBJ2-1 | many | - | TRBV19 | CASSIYGGSYNEQFF | TGTGCCAGTAGTATTTACGGGGGATCCTACAATGAGCAGTTCTTC
TRBJ1-5 | few | - | TRBV12-3/TRBV12-4 | CASSLESNQRQLF | TGTGCCAGCAGTTTAGAGAGCAATCAGCGCCAGCTTTTT
TRBJ1-6 | many | - | TRBV15 | CATSRRISGTHNSPLHF | TGTGCCACCAGCAGAAGAATTTCAGGGACTCATAATTCACCCCTCCACTTT
TRBJ1-3 | many | - | TRBV12-3/TRBV12-4 | CASVDQNGNTIYF | TGTGCCAGCGTCGACCAGAATGGAAACACCATATATTTT
TRBJ2-6 | many | - | TRBV5-1 | CASSFGDFSGANVLTF | TGCGCCAGCAGCTTCGGGGATTTCTCTGGGGCCAACGTCCTGACTTTC
TRBJ2-5 | many | - | TRBV27 | CASSPLWGREETQYF | TGTGCCAGCAGTCCCCTATGGGGCAGGGAGGAGACCCAGTACTTC
TRBJ1-2 | many | - | TRBV27 | CASSLNPNYGYTF | TGTGCCAGCAGTTTAAACCCCAACTATGGCTACACCTTC